This T cell receptor (beta chain) was obtained from a study of T cell responses to AZD1222 COVID-19 vaccine. General study points: Mostly white British, mostly female donors; authors suggested clonal diversity may be underestimated. The reported proportion of spike-specific TCRs targeting unmutated variant regions was nearly half.

Clones were sequenced by immunoSEQ multiplex PCR, and TCRdb holds only the in-frame ones, with some missing. The sample has roughly 150,000 clones, roughly 90% seen once. About this clone itself: No antigen is known for it.

CDR1 and CDR2 from the germline V gene are LNHDA and SQIVND (reference sequence). The CDR3 loop spans 14 amino acids. V was pared by 4 bases and J by 0 bases, with 8 bases between. The clonotype originates from an adult who received the AZD1222 COVID-19 vaccine. Source: peripheral blood, taken 28 days after the second AZD1222 dose. V usage is TRBV19 and J usage is TRBJ2-3, with a tentative D call TRBD2 (6 bases). In DNA, the CDR3 is TGTGCCAGTAGTACGGGACTTAGCACAGATACGCAGTATTTT. Amino acid sequence: CASSTGLSTDTQYF.